This TCR beta chain was retrieved from a study of shared clonotypes between healthy human individuals. This clone was counted once. CDR1 is SGDLS, CDR2 YYNGEE, per germline. Trimming shortened V by 0 bases and J by 6 bases, and 13 bases separated the two germline ends. There are 15 residues in the CDR3. In the naive CD8 group, cells lacked CD45RO and were positively selected for CCR7, so terminally differentiated effector memory CD45RA+ cells were left out. Repertoires were generated with immunoSEQ multiplex PCR, while TCRdb's copy carries only in-frame clones and drops some. The sample yields some 2,000,000 clones, less than 95% seen once.

The receptor was isolated from a man younger than 35 in good health. The gene calls are TRBV9 and TRBJ2-1, with D tentatively TRBD2 (6 bases). Sequenced material: naive CD8+ T cells sorted from blood. The CDR3 nucleotides read TGTGCCAGCAGCGTAGCGGGAGTCTCGGCCAATGAGCAGTTCTTC. Translation gives CASSVAGVSANEQFF.